Listed below are T cell receptor beta chains from one sample, sequenced in a study of blood T cells in healthy people across ages. TCRdb ran MiXCR on the 5' RACE reads and lists one entry per CDR3 protein. The data show roughly 800,000 distinct CDR3 sequences, roughly 40% seen once. Specimen: blood. The source of these receptors is a man younger than 35 in good health. Both conserved end residues are part of each CDR3. The D gene is left open where the match is weak. The size of a clone is reported for some rows only, either as once, few or many, or as a class for expanded clones.

>TRBV7-2|15|.|TRBJ2-3|.
TGTGCCAGCAGCTTACAGGTGACGCCCACAGATACGCAGTATTTT
CASSLQVTPTDTQYF
>TRBV29-1|12|few|TRBJ2-5|.
TGCAGCGCCCGTATAAATTCCAATGAGCAGTACTTC
CSARINSNEQYF
>TRBV12-3/TRBV12-4|11|few|TRBJ2-7|.
TGTGCCAGCAGCCAATTTAACGAGCAGTACTTC
CASSQFNEQYF
>TRBV7-6|15|.|TRBJ2-3|TRBD2
TGTGCCAGCAGCCTCAAACTAGCGGGCACAGATACGCAGTATTTT
CASSLKLAGTDTQYF
>TRBV6-5|13|.|TRBJ1-6|TRBD1
TGTGCCATGGGGAGGGGGCCTAATTCACCCCTCCACTTT
CAMGRGPNSPLHF
>TRBV5-1|15|few|TRBJ2-7|.
TGCGCCAGCAGCTTGGGGGACCCCTCCTACAATGAGCAGTACTTC
CASSLGDPSYNEQYF
>TRBV12-3/TRBV12-4|13|.|TRBJ1-5|TRBD1
TGTGCCAGCAGGGGACAGCCTAATCAGCCCCAGCATTTT
CASRGQPNQPQHF
>TRBV4-2|16|many|TRBJ2-5|.
TGTGCCAGCAGCCAAGATCGGTTGGGAAAGTGGGAGACCCAGTACTTC
CASSQDRLGKWETQYF
>TRBV5-4|14|few|TRBJ1-5|.
TGTGCCAGCAGCCTTGACAGGAATGATCAGCCCCAGCATTTT
CASSLDRNDQPQHF
>TRBV4-3|20|.|TRBJ2-7|.
TGCGCCAGCAGCCAAGATTCGCAGTGGTGGGGGGCAATCTCCTACAATGAGCAGTACTTC
CASSQDSQWWGAISYNEQYF
>TRBV5-1|14|few|TRBJ1-1|.
TGCGCCAGCAGCCCTACCGGGGGAGACACTGAAGCTTTCTTT
CASSPTGGDTEAFF
>TRBV7-2|16|.|TRBJ2-1|TRBD1
TGTGCCAGCAGCCGGTACCGGGACAGGGGGATAAATGAGCAGTTCTTC
CASSRYRDRGINEQFF
>TRBV25-1|15|.|TRBJ2-3|.
TGTGCCAGCAGTGTCTCGCCTCCCTTCACAGATACGCAGTATTTT
CASSVSPPFTDTQYF
>TRBV15|16|.|TRBJ2-2|TRBD1
TGTGCCACCAGCAGAGATCCGACCAGGGGGTCCGGGGAGCTGTTTTTT
CATSRDPTRGSGELFF
>TRBV7-2|16|.|TRBJ2-7|.
TGTGCCAGCAGCCCCGTATCAGGGCACGGAGAGGGCGAGCAGTACTTC
CASSPVSGHGEGEQYF
>TRBV11-2|14|.|TRBJ1-2|.
TGTGCCAGCAGCTTACCAGGGGAGGAGTCTGGCTACACCTTC
CASSLPGEESGYTF
>TRBV7-9|16|.|TRBJ2-7|.
TGTGCCAGCATCGTAGGGGACCTGAGCTCCTACAATGAGCAGTACTTC
CASIVGDLSSYNEQYF
>TRBV9|14|.|TRBJ2-1|.
TGTGCCAGCAGCGCACGCGCGGTGGACGATAAGCAGTTCTTC
CASSARAVDDKQFF
>TRBV7-9|16|few|TRBJ2-1|TRBD2
TGTGCCAGCAGCGTCGGACTAGCGGGCCTCTACAATGAGCAGTTCTTC
CASSVGLAGLYNEQFF
>TRBV5-1|15|few|TRBJ1-6|.
TGCGCCAGCAGCTTTGAGAGCTCCTATAATTCACCCCTCCACTTT
CASSFESSYNSPLHF
>TRBV30|15|.|TRBJ1-4|.
TGTGCCTGGGGGACTGGATCCCCCCTAGGGGAAAAACTGTTTTTT
CAWGTGSPLGEKLFF
>TRBV14|16|few|TRBJ2-3|TRBD2
TGTGCCAGCAGCCAAGTCAGCGGGGCTAGCACAGATACGCAGTATTTT
CASSQVSGASTDTQYF
>TRBV6-5|15|.|TRBJ2-7|.
TGTGCCAGCAGTTACTCGGAGTTATCCCCCTACGAGCAGTACTTC
CASSYSELSPYEQYF
>TRBV7-9|17|few|TRBJ1-1|.
TGTGCCAGCAGCGAAAGCGGTGGTGGGCACCGGAACACTGAAGCTTTCTTT
CASSESGGGHRNTEAFF
>TRBV9|14|few|TRBJ2-5|.
TGTGCCAGCAGCGCCTTGGGAGGAAGAGAGACCCAGTACTTC
CASSALGGRETQYF
>TRBV7-2|14|many|TRBJ1-1|TRBD1
TGTGCCAGCAGCGAATACAGGGGGGACACTGAAGCTTTCTTT
CASSEYRGDTEAFF
>TRBV7-6|11|.|TRBJ2-1|.
TGTGCCAGCAGCTCGTACAATGATCAGTTCTTC
CASSSYNDQFF
>TRBV10-3|15|few|TRBJ2-3|TRBD1
TGTGCCACCTCAACAGGGGACGATAGCACAGATACGCAGTATTTT
CATSTGDDSTDTQYF
>TRBV12-3/TRBV12-4|15|many|TRBJ2-7|.
TGTGCCAGCAGCACATCTTGGTCCTCCTACAATGAGCAGTACTTC
CASSTSWSSYNEQYF
>TRBV2|15|few|TRBJ2-4|.
TGTGCCAGCAGCCCAGACATATTAGCCAAAAACATTCAGTACTTC
CASSPDILAKNIQYF
>TRBV3-1|18|.|TRBJ1-2|TRBD1
TGTGCCAGCAGCCAAGATTCCCTTGGACAGGTCGTTAACTATGGCTACACCTTC
CASSQDSLGQVVNYGYTF
>TRBV5-6|17|.|TRBJ2-5|TRBD2
TGTGCCAGCAGCTCCACCTATAGCGGGGTGACCTACAATGAGCAGTACTTC
CASSSTYSGVTYNEQYF
>TRBV6-5|13|.|TRBJ2-3|.
TGTGCCAGCAGCGAGGGACGGAGAGATAAGCAGTATTTT
CASSEGRRDKQYF
>TRBV18|12|.|TRBJ1-2|.
TGTGCCAGCTCACCACCCTGGAGGACCCCCACCTTC
CASSPPWRTPTF
>TRBV7-8|14|few|TRBJ1-2|TRBD1
TGTGCCAGCAGCAACCCGGACAGGAGTACTGGCTACACCTTC
CASSNPDRSTGYTF
>TRBV30|14|.|TRBJ2-3|.
TGTGCCTGGGGCCTAGGACAGTCCACAGATACGCAGTATTTT
CAWGLGQSTDTQYF
>TRBV27|12|.|TRBJ1-2|.
TGTTGGGTAGGGACCACCGGCTATGGCTACACCTTC
CWVGTTGYGYTF
>TRBV12-3/TRBV12-4|15|.|TRBJ2-3|.
TGTGCCGGCAGCCCACTACTAGGTTCCCCAGATACGCAGTATTTT
CAGSPLLGSPDTQYF